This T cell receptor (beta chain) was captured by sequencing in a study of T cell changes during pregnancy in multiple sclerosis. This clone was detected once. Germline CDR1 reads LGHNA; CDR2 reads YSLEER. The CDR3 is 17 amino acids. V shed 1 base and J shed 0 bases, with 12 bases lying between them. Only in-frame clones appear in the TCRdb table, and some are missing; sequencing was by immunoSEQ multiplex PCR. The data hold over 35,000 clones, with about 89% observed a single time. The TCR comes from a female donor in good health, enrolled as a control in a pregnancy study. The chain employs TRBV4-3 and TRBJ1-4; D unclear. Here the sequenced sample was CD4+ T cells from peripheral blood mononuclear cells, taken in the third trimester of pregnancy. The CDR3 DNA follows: TGCGCCAGCAGCCAAGCATTGCGGAGAACAACTAATGAAAAACTGTTTTTT. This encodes CASSQALRRTTNEKLFF.